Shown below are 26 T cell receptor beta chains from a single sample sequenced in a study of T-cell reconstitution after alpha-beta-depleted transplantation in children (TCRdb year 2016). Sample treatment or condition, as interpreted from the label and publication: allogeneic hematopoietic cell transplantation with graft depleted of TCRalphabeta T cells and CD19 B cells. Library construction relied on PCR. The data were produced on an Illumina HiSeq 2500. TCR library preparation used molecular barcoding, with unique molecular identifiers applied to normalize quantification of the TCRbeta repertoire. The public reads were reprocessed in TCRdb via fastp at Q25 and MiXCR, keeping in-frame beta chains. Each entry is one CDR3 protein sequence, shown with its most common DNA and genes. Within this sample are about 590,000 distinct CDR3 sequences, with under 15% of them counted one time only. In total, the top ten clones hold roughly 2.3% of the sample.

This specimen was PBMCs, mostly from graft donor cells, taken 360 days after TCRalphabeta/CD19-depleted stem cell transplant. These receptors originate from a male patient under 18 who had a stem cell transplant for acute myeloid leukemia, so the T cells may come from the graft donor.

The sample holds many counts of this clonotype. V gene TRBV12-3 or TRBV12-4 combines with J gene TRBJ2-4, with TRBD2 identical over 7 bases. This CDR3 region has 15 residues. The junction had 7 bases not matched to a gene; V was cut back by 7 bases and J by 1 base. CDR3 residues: CASNLVGGAKNIQYF. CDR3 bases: TGTGCCAGCAATCTTGTGGGGGGGGCCAAAAACATTCAGTACTTC.

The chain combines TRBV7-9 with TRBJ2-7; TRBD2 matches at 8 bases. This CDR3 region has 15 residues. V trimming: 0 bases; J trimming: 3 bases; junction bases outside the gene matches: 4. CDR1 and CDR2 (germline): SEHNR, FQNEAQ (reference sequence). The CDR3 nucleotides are TGTGCCAGCAGCTTAGCGCCTAGCGGGTTCTACGAGCAGTACTTC. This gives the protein CASSLAPSGFYEQYF.

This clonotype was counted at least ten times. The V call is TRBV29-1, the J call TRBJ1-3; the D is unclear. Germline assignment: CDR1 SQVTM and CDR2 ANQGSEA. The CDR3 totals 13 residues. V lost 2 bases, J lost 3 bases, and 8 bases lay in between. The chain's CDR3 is CSVETRGGNTIYF. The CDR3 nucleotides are TGCAGCGTTGAAACCCGCGGTGGAAACACCATATATTTT.

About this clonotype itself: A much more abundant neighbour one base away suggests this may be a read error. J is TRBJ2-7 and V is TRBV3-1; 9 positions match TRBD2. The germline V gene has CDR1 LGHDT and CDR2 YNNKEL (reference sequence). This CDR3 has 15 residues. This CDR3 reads CASSKEGLAAYEQYF. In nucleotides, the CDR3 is TGTGCCAGCAGCAAAGAGGGACTAGCTGCCTACGAGCAGTACTTC.

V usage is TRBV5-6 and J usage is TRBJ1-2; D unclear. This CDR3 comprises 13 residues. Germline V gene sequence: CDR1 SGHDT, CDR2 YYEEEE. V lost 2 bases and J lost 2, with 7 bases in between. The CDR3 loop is CASSLVVNYGYTF. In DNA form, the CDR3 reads TGTGCCAGCAGCTTAGTCGTGAACTATGGCTACACCTTC.

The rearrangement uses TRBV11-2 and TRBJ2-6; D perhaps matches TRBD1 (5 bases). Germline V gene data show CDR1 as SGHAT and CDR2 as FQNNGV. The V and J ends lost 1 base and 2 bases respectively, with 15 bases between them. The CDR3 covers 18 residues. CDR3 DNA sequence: TGTGCCAGCAGCTTAGGGTGGACATTGTCTACTGGGGCCAACGTCCTGACTTTC. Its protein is CASSLGWTLSTGANVLTF.

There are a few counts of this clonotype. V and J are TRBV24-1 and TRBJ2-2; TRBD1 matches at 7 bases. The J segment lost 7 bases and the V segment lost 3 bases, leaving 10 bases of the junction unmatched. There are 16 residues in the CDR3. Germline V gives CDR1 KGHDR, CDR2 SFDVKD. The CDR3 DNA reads TGTGCCACCAGTGATAGGAACAGGGGCCCTGTCGGGGAGCTGTTTTTT. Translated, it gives CATSDRNRGPVGELFF.

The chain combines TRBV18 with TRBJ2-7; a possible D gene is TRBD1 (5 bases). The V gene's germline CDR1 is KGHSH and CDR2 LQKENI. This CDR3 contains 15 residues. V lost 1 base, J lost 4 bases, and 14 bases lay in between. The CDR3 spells CASSPLQQVKYEQYF. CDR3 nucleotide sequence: TGTGCCAGCTCACCACTTCAACAGGTAAAATACGAGCAGTACTTC.

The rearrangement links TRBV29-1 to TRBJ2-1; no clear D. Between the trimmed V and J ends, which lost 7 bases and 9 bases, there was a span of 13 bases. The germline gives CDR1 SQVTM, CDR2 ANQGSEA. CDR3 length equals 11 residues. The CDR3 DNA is TGCAGCGCCCGAACAACCGCTGAGCAGTTCTTC. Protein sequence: CSARTTAEQFF.

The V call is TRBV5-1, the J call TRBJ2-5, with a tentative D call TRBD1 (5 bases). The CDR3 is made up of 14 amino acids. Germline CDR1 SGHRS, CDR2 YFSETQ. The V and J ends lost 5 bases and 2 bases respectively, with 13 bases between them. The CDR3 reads CASSSRVRQETQYF. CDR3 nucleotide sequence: TGCGCCAGCAGTTCCAGGGTCAGGCAAGAGACCCAGTACTTC.

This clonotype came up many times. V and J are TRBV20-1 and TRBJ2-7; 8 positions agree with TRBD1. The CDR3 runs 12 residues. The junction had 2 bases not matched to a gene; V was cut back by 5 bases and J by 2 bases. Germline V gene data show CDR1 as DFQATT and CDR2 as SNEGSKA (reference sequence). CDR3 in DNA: TGCAGTGCTGCGGACAGGGCCTACGAGCAGTACTTC. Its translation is CSAADRAYEQYF.

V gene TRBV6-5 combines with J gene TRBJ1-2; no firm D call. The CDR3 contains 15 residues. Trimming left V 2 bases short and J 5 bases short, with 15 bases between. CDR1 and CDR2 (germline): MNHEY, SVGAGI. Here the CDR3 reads CASSYRVGVRYGYTF. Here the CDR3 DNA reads TGTGCCAGCAGTTACCGGGTCGGGGTTAGATATGGCTACACCTTC.

The CDR3 nucleotides are TGCAGTGCTACCCGGGACACCCTAATTCAAGATACGCAGTATTTT. Its translation: CSATRDTLIQDTQYF. This chain uses TRBV20-1 with TRBJ2-3; tentative D call: TRBD1 (6 bases). V lost 4 bases, J lost 5 bases, and 19 bases lay in between. CDR3 length equals 15 residues. CDR1 is DFQATT, CDR2 SNEGSKA, per germline (reference sequence).

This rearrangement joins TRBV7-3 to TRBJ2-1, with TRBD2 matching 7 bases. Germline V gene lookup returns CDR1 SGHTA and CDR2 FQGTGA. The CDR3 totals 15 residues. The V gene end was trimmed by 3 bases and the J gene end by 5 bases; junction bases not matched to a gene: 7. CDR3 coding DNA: TGTGCCAGCAGCTTCGGACTAGTCGCGCACAATGAGCAGTTCTTC. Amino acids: CASSFGLVAHNEQFF.

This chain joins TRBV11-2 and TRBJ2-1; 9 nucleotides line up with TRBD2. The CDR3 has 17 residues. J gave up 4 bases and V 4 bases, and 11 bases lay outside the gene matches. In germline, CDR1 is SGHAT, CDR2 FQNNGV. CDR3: CASSSRDPGLAYNEQFF. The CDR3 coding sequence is TGTGCCAGCAGCTCCCGGGACCCGGGACTAGCTTACAATGAGCAGTTCTTC.

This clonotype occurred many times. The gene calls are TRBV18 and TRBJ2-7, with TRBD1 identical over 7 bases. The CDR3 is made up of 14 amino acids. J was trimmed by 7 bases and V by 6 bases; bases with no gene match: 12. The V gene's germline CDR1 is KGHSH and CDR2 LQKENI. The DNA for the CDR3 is TGTGCCAGCTCGTACACAGGGGCGGCTTCTGAGCAGTACTTC. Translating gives CASSYTGAASEQYF.

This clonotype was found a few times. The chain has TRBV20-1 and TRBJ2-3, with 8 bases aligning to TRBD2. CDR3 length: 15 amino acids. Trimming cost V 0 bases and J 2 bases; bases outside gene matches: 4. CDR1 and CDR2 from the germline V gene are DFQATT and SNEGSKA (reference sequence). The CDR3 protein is CSARDSREATDTQYF. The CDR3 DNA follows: TGCAGTGCTAGAGACTCGCGGGAGGCCACAGATACGCAGTATTTT.

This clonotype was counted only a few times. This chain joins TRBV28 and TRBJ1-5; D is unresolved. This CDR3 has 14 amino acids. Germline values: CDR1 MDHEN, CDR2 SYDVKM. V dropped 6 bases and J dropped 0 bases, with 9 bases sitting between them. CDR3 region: CASSDADSNQPQHF. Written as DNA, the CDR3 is TGTGCCAGCAGCGATGCCGATAGCAATCAGCCCCAGCATTTT. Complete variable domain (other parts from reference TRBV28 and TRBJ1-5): DVKVTQSSRYLVKRTGEKVFLECVQDMDHENMFWYRQDPGLGLRLIYFSYDVKMKEKGDIPEGYSVSREKKERFSLILESASTNQTSMYLCASSDADSNQPQHFGDGTRLSIL.

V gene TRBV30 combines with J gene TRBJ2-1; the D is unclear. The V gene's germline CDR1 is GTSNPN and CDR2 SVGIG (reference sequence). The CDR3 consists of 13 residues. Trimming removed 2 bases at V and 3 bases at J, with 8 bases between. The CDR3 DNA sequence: TGTGCCTGGAGTCTCGGCAGCTACAATGAGCAGTTCTTC. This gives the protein CAWSLGSYNEQFF.

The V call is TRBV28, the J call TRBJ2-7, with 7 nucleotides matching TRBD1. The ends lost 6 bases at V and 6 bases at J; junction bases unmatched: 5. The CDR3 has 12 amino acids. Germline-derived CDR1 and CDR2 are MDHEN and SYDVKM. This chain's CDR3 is CASRMTGLEQYF. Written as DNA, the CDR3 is TGTGCCAGCAGAATGACAGGGCTCGAGCAGTACTTC.

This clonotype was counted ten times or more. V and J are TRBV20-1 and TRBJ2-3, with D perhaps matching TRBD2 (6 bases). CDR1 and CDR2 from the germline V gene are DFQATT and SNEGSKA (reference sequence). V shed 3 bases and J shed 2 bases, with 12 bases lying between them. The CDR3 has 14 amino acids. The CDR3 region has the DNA TGCAGTGCTAGCCCCCTAGCGACCACAGATACGCAGTATTTT. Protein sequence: CSASPLATTDTQYF.

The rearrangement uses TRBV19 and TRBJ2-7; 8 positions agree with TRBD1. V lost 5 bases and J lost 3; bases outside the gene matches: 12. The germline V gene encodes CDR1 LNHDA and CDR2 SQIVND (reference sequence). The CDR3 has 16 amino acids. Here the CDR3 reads CASSPPLGQDYYEQYF. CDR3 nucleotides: TGTGCCAGTAGTCCCCCTTTGGGACAGGACTACTACGAGCAGTACTTC.

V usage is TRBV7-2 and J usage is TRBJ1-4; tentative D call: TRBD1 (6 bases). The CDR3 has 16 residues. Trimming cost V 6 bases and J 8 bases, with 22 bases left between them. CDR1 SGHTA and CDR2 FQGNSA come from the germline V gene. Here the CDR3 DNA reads TGTGCCAGCAGTCGTACGCCTGGACAGATGGTGGAAAAACTGTTTTTT. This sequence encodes CASSRTPGQMVEKLFF.

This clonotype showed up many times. CDR3 sequence (DNA): TGTGCCAGCAGCTCCTCAGCGGGAGGAGGGTTGGATACGCAGTATTTT. Encoded protein: CASSSSAGGGLDTQYF. This chain links TRBV7-9 with TRBJ2-3; 9 bases align to TRBD2. The J segment lost 6 bases and the V segment lost 4 bases, leaving 11 bases of the junction unmatched. The CDR3 loop spans 16 amino acids. Germline V gives CDR1 SEHNR, CDR2 FQNEAQ (reference sequence).

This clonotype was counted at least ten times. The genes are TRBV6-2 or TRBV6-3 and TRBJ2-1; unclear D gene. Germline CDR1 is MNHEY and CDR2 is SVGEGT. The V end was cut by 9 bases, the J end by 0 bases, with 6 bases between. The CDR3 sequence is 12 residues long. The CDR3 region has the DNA TGTGCCAGAGTCAACTCCTACAATGAGCAGTTCTTC. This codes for CARVNSYNEQFF.

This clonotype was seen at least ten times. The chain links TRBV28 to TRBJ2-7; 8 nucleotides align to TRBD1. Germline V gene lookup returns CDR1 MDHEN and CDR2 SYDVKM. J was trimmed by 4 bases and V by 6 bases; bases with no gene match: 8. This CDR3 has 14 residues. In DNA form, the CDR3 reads TGTGCCAGCAGACCTACAGGGGGTCCATACGAGCAGTACTTC. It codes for CASRPTGGPYEQYF.